This TCR beta chain derives from a study of T cell repertoires in cytomegalovirus infection. Of note for this clonotype: The antigen is not known.

CDR3 length equals 17 residues. Germline CDR1 is SGHTA and CDR2 is FQGNSA. J lost 5 bases, V lost 1 base, and 8 bases had no gene match. TCRdb re-called the reads through MiXCR, storing one row per CDR3 protein. The sample holds more than 250,000 distinct CDR3 sequences, around a quarter seen once. The clonotype comes from a human donor in good health (CMV status not recorded). Some clones in this sample may be carry-over from other donors' samples. The chain has TRBV7-2 and TRBJ2-3; 11 nucleotides line up with TRBD1. Sequenced material: cultured PBMCs, taken from culture after CMV antigen stimulation. The CDR3 protein is CASSLVGGTGGGDTQYF. The CDR3 DNA is TGTGCCAGCAGCTTAGTCGGCGGGACAGGGGGAGGAGATACGCAGTATTTT.